Presented here are 25 T cell receptor beta chains from one specimen sequenced in a study of response to subunit inactivated influenza vaccine. TCRdb used MiXCR to reprocess the RT-PCR reads, holding one entry per CDR3 protein. Counted here are about 800,000 distinct CDR3 sequences, 21% occurring once; the ten biggest clones make up roughly 10%. The sample consisted of PBMCs from blood, taken less than 6 days after vaccination. The receptor set was obtained from a man in his fifties or sixties who received an inactivated influenza vaccine.

This clonotype showed up just a few times. This chain connects TRBV3-1 to TRBJ1-6; D gene ambiguous. CDR3 size: 13 residues. Germline V lookup: CDR1 LGHDT, CDR2 YNNKEL (reference sequence). V was clipped by 7 bases and J by 4 bases, with 8 bases between them. Here the CDR3 reads CASTAGYNSPLHF. The CDR3 nucleotides are TGTGCCAGCACAGCCGGGTATAATTCACCCCTCCACTTT.

There are a few counts of this clonotype. This sequence joins TRBV20-1 and TRBJ2-7, with 9 bases matching TRBD2. J lost 3 bases, V lost 6 bases, and 6 bases had no gene match. CDR3 size: 13 residues. The germline V gene encodes CDR1 DFQATT and CDR2 SNEGSKA (reference sequence). CDR3 region: CSADSGGSYEQYF. The CDR3 nucleotides are TGCAGTGCAGATAGCGGGGGAAGCTACGAGCAGTACTTC.

This clonotype was seen only a few times. The V gene is TRBV5-6, the J gene TRBJ2-7; D unclear. Trimming cost V 1 base and J 0 bases, with 8 bases left between them. The CDR3 is made up of 14 amino acids. Germline V lookup: CDR1 SGHDT, CDR2 YYEEEE. The CDR3 loop reads CASSLNHNSYEQYF. The CDR3 nucleotides read TGTGCCAGCAGCTTGAACCACAACTCCTACGAGCAGTACTTC. The variable domain in full, with the rest retrieved from reference TRBV5-6 and TRBJ2-7, is DAGVTQSPTHLIKTRGQQVTLRCSPKSGHDTVSWYQQALGQGPQFIFQYYEEEERQRGNFPDRFSGHQFPNYSSELNVNALLLGDSALYLCASSLNHNSYEQYFGPGTRLTVT.

This chain joins TRBV29-1 and TRBJ2-3; perhaps TRBD2 as D (6 bases). V lost 3 bases and J lost 3, with 10 bases in between. CDR1 and CDR2 from the germline V gene are SQVTM and ANQGSEA. This CDR3 has 13 amino acids. The CDR3 DNA sequence: TGCAGCGTTGACGGGAGCGGGACAGATACGCAGTATTTT. This gives the protein CSVDGSGTDTQYF.

This clonotype has more than one count but fewer than ten. This chain links TRBV5-1 with TRBJ2-1, with 9 bases lining up with TRBD2. The CDR3 is 17 residues long. Germline CDR1 reads SGHRS; CDR2 reads YFSETQ. Trimming took 2 bases from V and 3 from J; bases not matched to a gene: 9. The CDR3 region is CASSLSLTAGGYNEQFF. CDR3 DNA: TGCGCCAGCAGCTTATCTCTTACAGCGGGGGGCTACAATGAGCAGTTCTTC.

The CDR3 loop is CASSDPLAGLYNEQFF. The CDR3 bases are TGTGCCAGCAGTGACCCTCTAGCGGGACTCTACAATGAGCAGTTCTTC. V is TRBV2 and J is TRBJ2-1; 9 bases are a match to TRBD2. J gave up 3 bases and V 3 bases, and 6 bases lay outside the gene matches. There are 16 residues in the CDR3. The germline CDR1 and CDR2 sequences are SNHLY and FYNNEI.

This clonotype was seen ten or more times. The chain links TRBV4-2 to TRBJ1-5; TRBD1 might be the D (6 bases). Germline loops: CDR1 LGHNA, CDR2 YNFKEQ. The CDR3 totals 15 residues. The germline V and J ends were trimmed by 8 bases and 1 base, with 15 bases remaining between them. CDR3 loop: CASAQAQGSNQPQHF. The CDR3 region has the DNA TGTGCCAGCGCTCAAGCGCAGGGGAGCAATCAGCCCCAGCATTTT.

The V gene is TRBV10-3, the J gene TRBJ2-1; 11 bases align to TRBD2. Germline V CDR1 and CDR2: ENHRY, SYGVKD. V lost 4 bases to trimming and J lost 7 bases; unmatched junction nucleotides: 6. The CDR3 is 15 residues long. CDR3 amino acids: CAISGTSGRDNEQFF. The CDR3 DNA is TGTGCCATCAGTGGGACTAGCGGGCGGGATAATGAGCAGTTCTTC.

The genes are TRBV27 and TRBJ2-7, with 7 bases aligning to TRBD2. The CDR3 extends over 18 amino acids. The germline CDR1 and CDR2 sequences are MNHEY and SMNVEV (reference sequence). The junction had 20 bases not matched to a gene; V was cut back by 3 bases and J by 6 bases. CDR3 loop: CASSLGPLGRGSMGEQYF. The CDR3 DNA reads as TGTGCCAGCAGTTTGGGACCTTTGGGGAGGGGAAGTATGGGCGAGCAGTACTTC.

This clonotype was seen a few times. The chain joins TRBV5-1 to TRBJ2-3, with 7 bases lining up with TRBD2. Germline V gene lookup returns CDR1 SGHRS and CDR2 YFSETQ. CDR3 length: 16 amino acids. V shed 1 base and J 3 bases; nucleotides not matched to a gene: 8. The CDR3 DNA reads as TGCGCCAGCAGCTTGACGGGGGAGGGGAGTACAGATACGCAGTATTTT. Protein: CASSLTGEGSTDTQYF.

The chain couples TRBV4-2 to TRBJ2-5, with a tentative D call TRBD2 (7 bases). The CDR3 extends over 17 amino acids. The V end was cut by 0 bases, the J end by 2 bases, with 16 bases between. CDR1 is LGHNA and CDR2 is YNFKEQ in the germline V gene. CDR3 DNA: TGTGCCAGCAGCCAAGATGCTTGGAGGGGGGGGCAAGAGACCCAGTACTTC. This translates into CASSQDAWRGGQETQYF.

The chain has TRBV3-1 and TRBJ2-7, with D tentatively TRBD2 (5 bases). Per germline, CDR1 LGHDT and CDR2 YNNKEL (reference sequence). V lost 0 bases, J lost 0 bases, and 12 bases lay in between. CDR3 size: 16 residues. As DNA, the CDR3 is TGTGCCAGCAGCCAAGATAGCCGGAGGACCTCCTACGAGCAGTACTTC. The encoded protein is CASSQDSRRTSYEQYF.

This clonotype has a count of ten or more. The chain combines TRBV6-1 with TRBJ2-1; 9 bases map to TRBD2. The CDR3 covers 15 residues. In germline, CDR1 is MNHNS, CDR2 SASEGT. The ends lost 4 bases at V and 6 bases at J; junction bases unmatched: 7. The CDR3 DNA reads TGTGCCAGCAGTGTGGCGGGGGGGCCTAGCAATGAGCAGTTCTTC. Amino acid sequence: CASSVAGGPSNEQFF.

This clonotype was seen more than once but under ten times. The chain couples TRBV20-1 to TRBJ2-7; D is ambiguous. The CDR3 extends over 13 amino acids. CDR1 and CDR2 (germline): DFQATT, SNEGSKA (reference sequence). V lost 3 bases to trimming and J lost 2 bases, with 11 bases between them. For the CDR3, the DNA is TGCAGTGCTAGGGGGATTGAAGCCTACGAGCAGTACTTC. Its protein is CSARGIEAYEQYF.

The chain couples TRBV4-1 to TRBJ2-1; D tentatively reads TRBD1 or TRBD2 (6 bases each). The germline V gene has CDR1 MGHRA and CDR2 YSYEKL. The germline V and J ends were trimmed by 2 bases and 0 bases, with 17 bases remaining between them. The CDR3 extends over 18 amino acids. The CDR3 spells CASSQSLGARGSYNEQFF. The DNA of the CDR3 is TGCGCCAGCAGCCAATCTCTGGGGGCGCGGGGCTCCTACAATGAGCAGTTCTTC.

This clonotype was seen a few times. CDR3 in DNA: TGTGCCAGCAGTTCCAAAGACAGCTACGAGCAGTACTTC. The encoded protein is CASSSKDSYEQYF. V and J are TRBV6-5 and TRBJ2-7, with D tentatively TRBD1 (5 bases). The CDR3 runs to 13 residues. V was shortened by 4 bases and J by 3 bases, with 10 bases between the two germline ends. The germline gives CDR1 MNHEY, CDR2 SVGAGI.

This clonotype was observed a handful of times. This sequence joins TRBV20-1 and TRBJ2-4, with 10 bases fitting TRBD2. The CDR3 extends over 13 amino acids. Trimming removed 6 bases from V and 5 bases from J; junction bases left unmatched: 4. In germline, CDR1 is DFQATT, CDR2 SNEGSKA (reference sequence). The CDR3 region is CSAITSGENIQYF. For the CDR3, the DNA is TGCAGTGCGATAACTAGCGGGGAAAACATTCAGTACTTC.

This chain links TRBV12-3 or TRBV12-4 with TRBJ2-3; 10 bases align to TRBD1. The CDR3 consists of 15 residues. J was trimmed by 3 bases and V by 5 bases; bases with no gene match: 5. In DNA form, the CDR3 reads TGTGCCAGCAGTCACCGGGACAGGGGTACAGATACGCAGTATTTT. This translates into CASSHRDRGTDTQYF.

This clonotype was observed a few times. The chain employs TRBV20-1 and TRBJ2-1; no clear D gene. The CDR3 spans 14 residues. Trimming took off 6 bases at V and 6 bases at J, with 18 bases between the two ends. Germline lookup yields CDR1 DFQATT and CDR2 SNEGSKA (reference sequence). The CDR3 spells CSASSLGPVNEQFF. As DNA, the CDR3 is TGCAGTGCATCGAGCCTCGGGCCGGTCAATGAGCAGTTCTTC.

The chain joins TRBV27 to TRBJ2-2; 9 bases align to TRBD2. CDR3 length equals 16 residues. V dropped 2 bases and J dropped 6; count of bases not matched to a gene: 7. Germline CDR1 and CDR2: MNHEY and SMNVEV (reference sequence). CDR3 region: CASSLVGGLASGELFF. In nucleotides, the CDR3 is TGTGCCAGCAGTTTAGTAGGGGGACTAGCCTCCGGGGAGCTGTTTTTT.

This rearrangement joins TRBV28 to TRBJ2-5; the D call may be TRBD1 or TRBD2 (5 bases each). Germline CDR1 MDHEN, CDR2 SYDVKM. Between the trimmed V and J ends, which lost 5 bases and 3 bases, there was a span of 19 bases. This CDR3 is built from 16 residues. This CDR3 reads CASSTGQRVGKETQYF. The CDR3 nucleotides read TGTGCCAGCAGTACGGGGCAGAGGGTCGGGAAAGAGACCCAGTACTTC.

This clonotype appeared a few times. The chain combines TRBV7-2 with TRBJ2-1, with D possibly matching TRBD2 (6 bases). The CDR3 totals 15 residues. The V end was cut by 1 base, the J end by 6 bases, with 13 bases between. Germline-derived CDR1 and CDR2 are SGHTA and FQGNSA. The DNA for the CDR3 is TGTGCCAGCAGCTTAGTCGGTGGAGGGATCAATGAGCAGTTCTTC. Encoded protein: CASSLVGGGINEQFF.

The chain joins TRBV29-1 to TRBJ2-2; 7 bases fit TRBD1. Germline assignment: CDR1 SQVTM and CDR2 ANQGSEA. Trimming took 4 bases from V and 3 from J; bases not matched to a gene: 8. The CDR3 runs 15 residues. The CDR3 region has the DNA TGCAGCGTTGTCATCACAGGGGCTGACACCGGGGAGCTGTTTTTT. Protein product: CSVVITGADTGELFF.

This clonotype was found a few times. DNA for the CDR3: TGTGCCAGCAGCACAAGGACAGAGGTCGAGCAGTACTTC. This gives the protein CASSTRTEVEQYF. The chain carries TRBV7-2 and TRBJ2-7; D is perhaps TRBD1 (6 bases). The germline V gene has CDR1 SGHTA and CDR2 FQGNSA. V dropped 5 bases and J dropped 6 bases, with 14 bases sitting between them. The CDR3 has 13 residues.

This clonotype has more than one count but fewer than ten. The chain links TRBV12-3 or TRBV12-4 to TRBJ2-7; TRBD2 aligns across 8 bases. CDR3 size: 15 residues. V lost 5 bases and J lost 6; bases outside the gene matches: 12. The CDR3 nucleotides are TGTGCCAGCAGTCTGAGTCCCCGGGGGGGTGGCGAGCAGTACTTC. Its protein is CASSLSPRGGGEQYF.